A selection of T cell receptor beta chains follows, all from one sample in a study of blood T cells in healthy people across ages. TCRdb reprocessed the 5' RACE reads with MiXCR, giving one entry per CDR3 protein. The table records about 780,000 distinct CDR3 sequences, around 50% of them present only once. The specimen sequenced was blood. These receptors originate from a man older than 75 in good health. Each CDR3 is given with its conserved first and last residue. D genes are given only for firm matches. Rows give clone size only sometimes, using once, few, many, or a class for an expanded clone.

TRBJ1-4 | TRBD1 | TRBV7-9 | once | CASSLPARDRGATNKKLFF | TGTGCCAGCAGCTTGCCCGCGAGGGACAGGGGGGCAACTAATAAAAAACTGTTTTTT
TRBJ2-5 | . | TRBV29-1 | . | CSAISGEETQYF | TGCAGCGCCATTAGCGGAGAAGAGACCCAGTACTTC
TRBJ2-7 | TRBD2 | TRBV5-1 | few | CASSRGLASDEQYF | TGCGCCAGCAGCCGGGGACTAGCTTCCGACGAGCAGTACTTC
TRBJ2-6 | TRBD1 | TRBV29-1 | once | CNRRDRGLSGANVLTF | TGCAACCGGAGGGACAGGGGGCTCTCTGGGGCCAACGTCCTGACTTTC
TRBJ2-5 | TRBD2 | TRBV4-1 | . | CASSRNSGGIQETQYF | TGCGCCAGCAGCAGGAATAGCGGGGGGATCCAAGAGACCCAGTACTTC
TRBJ2-7 | TRBD2 | TRBV29-1 | few | CSIKLAGNYEQYF | TGCAGCATAAAACTAGCGGGAAACTACGAGCAGTACTTC
TRBJ1-4 | . | TRBV11-2 | few | CASQGALNEKLFF | TGTGCCAGTCAAGGGGCTCTCAATGAAAAACTGTTTTTT
TRBJ2-7 | TRBD2 | TRBV7-2 | few | CASSSGLERNEQYF | TGTGCCAGCAGCTCAGGACTAGAACGGAATGAGCAGTACTTC
TRBJ2-7 | . | TRBV7-2 | few | CASSQLTAGEQYF | TGTGCCAGCAGCCAACTAACTGCGGGGGAGCAGTACTTC
TRBJ2-5 | . | TRBV29-1 | . | CSVRGSRVQETQYF | TGCAGCGTGCGTGGGTCCAGGGTACAAGAGACCCAGTACTTC
TRBJ2-7 | . | TRBV7-2 | . | CASSLASRTASYEQYF | TGTGCCAGCAGCTTAGCGTCGCGGACTGCTAGCTACGAGCAGTACTTC
TRBJ2-1 | TRBD2 | TRBV29-1 | . | CSVESGGPNEQFF | TGCAGCGTTGAGAGCGGGGGGCCCAATGAGCAGTTCTTC
TRBJ1-1 | . | TRBV29-1 | . | CSVGGFQAGVNTEAFF | TGCAGCGTTGGTGGGTTCCAGGCGGGGGTGAACACTGAAGCTTTCTTT
TRBJ2-2 | TRBD1 | TRBV12-3/TRBV12-4 | few | CASSLPGGTGELFF | TGTGCCAGCAGTTTGCCAGGGGGTACCGGGGAGCTGTTTTTT